These T cell receptor beta chains were read from a single sample in a study of blood T cell repertoires in COVID-19. TCRdb's copy holds only in-frame clones and misses some; the assay was immunoSEQ multiplex PCR. The sample yields about 55,000 clones, 80% to 95% seen once. Sequencing was carried out using peripheral blood. Receptors originate from a man aged 80 or over with acute or convalescent COVID-19. The CDR3 runs from the conserved cysteine through the conserved F or W. The D gene is left open where the match is weak. Clone size is given for some rows only: seen once, a few or many times, or a class if the clone is expanded.

cdr3_aa: CAWGQGYRATEAFF; v_call: TRBV30; d_call: TRBD1; clone_size: -
cdr3_aa: CASRPDRVETQYF; v_call: TRBV5-1; d_call: TRBD1; clone_size: -
cdr3_aa: CASSMDSATGELFF; v_call: TRBV6-4; d_call: -; clone_size: once
cdr3_aa: CASSLPGGNQPQHF; v_call: TRBV28; d_call: -; clone_size: once
cdr3_aa: CASRLDGGSGNTIYF; v_call: TRBV12-2; d_call: -; clone_size: -
cdr3_aa: CASSIRYPRGFSNQPQHF; v_call: TRBV19; d_call: -; clone_size: -
cdr3_aa: CASRGGDPGAEQFF; v_call: TRBV2; d_call: -; clone_size: -
cdr3_aa: CASSPSAGSHTDTQYF; v_call: TRBV3-1/TRBV3-2; d_call: -; clone_size: once
cdr3_aa: CASSQLGGAIYF; v_call: TRBV3-1/TRBV3-2; d_call: -; clone_size: once
cdr3_aa: CASSPNKGYEQFF; v_call: TRBV18; d_call: -; clone_size: -
cdr3_aa: CSVVGRGQGFNEQYF; v_call: TRBV29-1; d_call: TRBD1; clone_size: -
cdr3_aa: CASFRDRVGNEQFF; v_call: TRBV5-1; d_call: TRBD1; clone_size: -
cdr3_aa: CASSVDRGLTGELFF; v_call: TRBV27; d_call: TRBD1; clone_size: -
cdr3_aa: CASSPIPGGGQPQHF; v_call: TRBV5-1; d_call: TRBD1; clone_size: once
cdr3_aa: CASSLRRRTRKLSNQPQHF; v_call: TRBV11-3; d_call: -; clone_size: -
cdr3_aa: CASSERHEETQYF; v_call: TRBV2; d_call: -; clone_size: once
cdr3_aa: CASSERTASSPLHF; v_call: TRBV2; d_call: -; clone_size: -
cdr3_aa: CASSESGATNEKLFF; v_call: TRBV2; d_call: -; clone_size: -
cdr3_aa: CASSPPDRFVTGELFF; v_call: TRBV6-2/TRBV6-3; d_call: TRBD1; clone_size: -
cdr3_aa: CASSQPYWGSNEKLFF; v_call: TRBV4-1; d_call: -; clone_size: -
cdr3_aa: CASSPRIAEAAEAFF; v_call: TRBV18; d_call: -; clone_size: once
cdr3_aa: CASSLVLGDKNIQYF; v_call: TRBV5-6; d_call: -; clone_size: few
cdr3_aa: CASSYSSQPNTEAFF; v_call: TRBV6-5; d_call: -; clone_size: -
cdr3_aa: CASSLGEGQPQHF; v_call: TRBV12-3/TRBV12-4; d_call: -; clone_size: few
cdr3_aa: CASSTKQGTTEAFF; v_call: TRBV19; d_call: TRBD1; clone_size: -
cdr3_aa: CASSQDQGDFGNTIYF; v_call: TRBV3-1/TRBV3-2; d_call: TRBD1; clone_size: -
cdr3_aa: CANKDRVLSDTQYF; v_call: TRBV5-8; d_call: TRBD1; clone_size: -
cdr3_aa: CASSLDGQGSNEQYF; v_call: TRBV11-3; d_call: -; clone_size: -
cdr3_aa: CASSLGQYGYTF; v_call: TRBV12-3/TRBV12-4; d_call: -; clone_size: -
cdr3_aa: CASSQGLELAFF; v_call: TRBV3-1/TRBV3-2; d_call: -; clone_size: -
cdr3_aa: CASSLVGTSDFREFF; v_call: TRBV7-9; d_call: TRBD2; clone_size: -
cdr3_aa: CASSLTGTGQETQYF; v_call: TRBV7-3; d_call: TRBD1; clone_size: once
cdr3_aa: CASSPLGTATNYGYTF; v_call: TRBV4-2; d_call: TRBD1; clone_size: -
cdr3_aa: CASSLTGSGQPQHF; v_call: TRBV7-8; d_call: TRBD1; clone_size: -
cdr3_aa: CASSSPTVEQYF; v_call: TRBV5-6; d_call: -; clone_size: few
cdr3_aa: CASSQLAGGYEQYF; v_call: TRBV4-1; d_call: TRBD2; clone_size: -
cdr3_aa: CASSLGPQETQYF; v_call: TRBV18; d_call: -; clone_size: -
cdr3_aa: CASSVAYQGSGTEAFF; v_call: TRBV9; d_call: -; clone_size: -
cdr3_aa: CASSQRMAGTNGYTF; v_call: TRBV3-1/TRBV3-2; d_call: -; clone_size: -
cdr3_aa: CASSLWGQNYGYTF; v_call: TRBV28; d_call: TRBD1; clone_size: few
cdr3_aa: CASREWGGTEAFF; v_call: TRBV6-5; d_call: -; clone_size: -
cdr3_aa: CASSLGATSSSYEQYF; v_call: TRBV7-9; d_call: -; clone_size: -
cdr3_aa: CASSQAAGSSSGANVLTF; v_call: TRBV4-1; d_call: -; clone_size: -
cdr3_aa: CASSPTGSSNQPQHF; v_call: TRBV18; d_call: TRBD1; clone_size: -
cdr3_aa: CATSRSRGNTGELFF; v_call: TRBV24-1; d_call: -; clone_size: -
cdr3_aa: CASSLVLEADTQYF; v_call: TRBV5-1; d_call: -; clone_size: -
cdr3_aa: CASSPVAGGRSYNEQFF; v_call: TRBV5-1; d_call: TRBD1; clone_size: few
cdr3_aa: CASSLERKETQYF; v_call: TRBV7-9; d_call: -; clone_size: -
cdr3_aa: CSVEDGQGYEQYF; v_call: TRBV29-1; d_call: TRBD1; clone_size: -
cdr3_aa: CAISDRQGRDTGELFF; v_call: TRBV10-3; d_call: TRBD1; clone_size: -
cdr3_aa: CASSSRAGANVLTF; v_call: TRBV27; d_call: -; clone_size: -